This is a list of T cell receptor beta chains from one sample in a study of T cells after yellow fever vaccination. From the 5' RACE reads, TCRdb called clonotypes with MiXCR, one entry per CDR3 protein. The table records approximately 450,000 distinct CDR3 sequences, around a sixth of them present only once. Sample: PBMCs, taken before the yellow fever booster vaccination. The receptors come from a man younger than 35 who received the YFV17D yellow fever vaccine. Each CDR3 is given with its conserved first and last residue. The order of the fields is D gene, clone size, V gene, J gene, CDR3 protein, CDR3 DNA. D genes are given only for firm matches. The listing skips clone size in some rows; elsewhere it reads once, few, many or a size class.

TRBD1	few	TRBV4-3	TRBJ1-1	CASSQEWQGVGRAFF	TGCGCCAGCAGCCAAGAATGGCAGGGGGTCGGCCGGGCTTTCTTT
NA	NA	TRBV20-1	TRBJ2-7	CSARGGAPLYEQYF	TGCAGTGCTAGAGGGGGGGCTCCCCTCTACGAGCAGTACTTC
TRBD2	NA	TRBV6-2/TRBV6-3	TRBJ2-1	CASSYTGTSGFF	TGTGCCAGCAGTTACACCGGGACTAGCGGGTTCTTC
NA	few	TRBV25-1	TRBJ2-5	CASSPIGLLETQYF	TGTGCCAGCAGCCCGATAGGGCTGCTAGAGACCCAGTACTTC
TRBD1	few	TRBV7-3	TRBJ1-2	CASSLDPGTGTNYGYTF	TGTGCCAGCAGTTTAGATCCCGGGACAGGGACTAACTATGGCTACACCTTC
TRBD1	few	TRBV6-2/TRBV6-3	TRBJ2-1	CASMGQTVNEQFF	TGTGCCAGTATGGGACAGACAGTCAATGAGCAGTTCTTC
TRBD1	NA	TRBV5-1	TRBJ2-4	CASSLDLQGAPKNIQYF	TGCGCCAGCAGCTTGGATCTCCAGGGGGCTCCCAAAAACATTCAGTACTTC
NA	many	TRBV4-1	TRBJ2-4	CASSQPSGYGAKNIQYF	TGCGCCAGCAGCCAACCTAGTGGGTATGGCGCCAAAAACATTCAGTACTTC
NA	few	TRBV7-2	TRBJ1-2	CASSPQTYGYTF	TGTGCCAGCAGCCCCCAGACTTATGGCTACACCTTC
TRBD2	few	TRBV20-1	TRBJ2-1	CSAQRDSYNEQFF	TGCAGTGCCCAGCGGGACTCCTACAATGAGCAGTTCTTC
TRBD1	few	TRBV4-3	TRBJ2-7	CASSQDLRTGGNNEQYF	TGCGCCAGCAGCCAAGATTTAAGGACAGGGGGCAATAACGAGCAGTACTTC
TRBD2	many	TRBV5-1	TRBJ2-1	CASSLVAGGENEQFF	TGCGCCAGCAGCTTGGTTGCGGGGGGGGAGAATGAGCAGTTCTTC
NA	few	TRBV6-5	TRBJ1-2	CASSYGTNYGYTF	TGTGCCAGCAGTTACGGAACCAACTATGGCTACACCTTC
NA	NA	TRBV20-1	TRBJ1-1	CSARDSRGPNTEAFF	TGCAGTGCTAGAGATAGCCGGGGCCCGAACACTGAAGCTTTCTTT
NA	few	TRBV29-1	TRBJ1-1	CSGGSRGWDTEAFF	TGCAGCGGGGGGTCGCGAGGGTGGGACACTGAAGCTTTCTTT
NA	NA	TRBV4-2	TRBJ1-5	CASSQEKYRPQHF	TGTGCCAGCAGCCAAGAGAAATATCGGCCCCAGCATTTT
TRBD1	NA	TRBV7-2	TRBJ2-2	CASWGTGHAGELFF	TGTGCCAGCTGGGGGACAGGGCATGCCGGGGAGCTGTTTTTT
NA	few	TRBV7-9	TRBJ2-5	CASSLPGLGEETQYF	TGTGCCAGCAGCTTACCCGGGCTGGGGGAGGAGACCCAGTACTTC
NA	few	TRBV4-1	TRBJ2-3	CASSQAPLSQGGGDTQYF	TGCGCCAGCAGCCAGGCCCCGTTATCGCAGGGGGGCGGGGATACGCAGTATTTT
NA	NA	TRBV7-9	TRBJ2-3	CASSLGQKDPVNTQYF	TGTGCCAGCAGCTTAGGTCAGAAGGATCCAGTGAATACGCAGTATTTT
NA	few	TRBV12-3/TRBV12-4	TRBJ2-3	CASKPMLTSTDTQYF	TGTGCCAGCAAACCCATGCTGACAAGCACAGATACGCAGTATTTT
NA	few	TRBV28	TRBJ2-1	CASSPTGVLVYNEQFF	TGTGCCAGCAGTCCCACCGGGGTCCTTGTCTACAATGAGCAGTTCTTC
NA	many	TRBV4-3	TRBJ2-3	CASSQEPFTDTQYF	TGCGCCAGCAGCCAAGAACCGTTCACAGATACGCAGTATTTT
TRBD2	few	TRBV3-1	TRBJ2-5	CASSPTAGGPGETQYF	TGTGCCAGCAGCCCGACAGCGGGGGGGCCGGGTGAGACCCAGTACTTC
TRBD2	few	TRBV20-1	TRBJ2-1	CGTSPYNEQFF	TGCGGGACTAGCCCCTACAATGAGCAGTTCTTC
NA	few	TRBV4-3	TRBJ1-2	CASSQDPGVNYGYTF	TGCGCCAGCAGCCAAGATCCCGGGGTAAACTATGGCTACACCTTC
TRBD2	NA	TRBV7-2	TRBJ2-5	CASSLGTSGGAPETQYF	TGTGCCAGCAGCTTAGGGACTAGCGGGGGGGCCCCAGAGACCCAGTACTTC
NA	few	TRBV7-2	TRBJ2-7	CASSYGTNEQYF	TGTGCCAGCAGCTATGGGACGAACGAGCAGTACTTC
NA	NA	TRBV12-3/TRBV12-4	TRBJ1-2	CASSHPVANYGYTF	TGTGCCAGCAGTCACCCGGTGGCTAACTATGGCTACACCTTC
NA	NA	TRBV6-1	TRBJ1-5	CASSMVNQPQHF	TGTGCCAGCAGTATGGTAAATCAGCCCCAGCATTTT
NA	NA	TRBV4-1	TRBJ1-1	CASLRDTGDAFF	TGCGCCAGCCTTAGGGACACAGGTGACGCTTTCTTT
NA	few	TRBV4-3	TRBJ2-2	CASSQEPRLSTGELFF	TGCGCCAGCAGCCAAGAGCCAAGGTTGAGCACCGGGGAGCTGTTTTTT
NA	few	TRBV4-1	TRBJ2-3	CASKVGGTDTQYF	TGCGCCAGCAAGGTGGGGGGCACAGATACGCAGTATTTT
NA	few	TRBV7-2	TRBJ1-2	CASSLGAGDQTNYGYTF	TGTGCCAGCAGCTTAGGGGCCGGAGACCAGACTAACTATGGCTACACCTTC
TRBD1	few	TRBV29-1	TRBJ2-7	CSVQGAGGYEQYF	TGCAGCGTTCAGGGGGCAGGGGGCTACGAGCAGTACTTC
TRBD1	once	TRBV6-2/TRBV6-3	TRBJ2-7	CASSYSLGRGSEQYF	TGTGCCAGCAGTTACTCGCTCGGCAGGGGGTCCGAGCAGTACTTC
NA	NA	TRBV20-1	TRBJ2-1	CSPKSPRGTSYNEQFF	TGCAGTCCCAAGAGCCCCCGGGGGACCTCCTACAATGAGCAGTTCTTC
NA	NA	TRBV5-1	TRBJ2-7	CASSLRGAREQYF	TGCGCCAGCAGCTTGCGGGGGGCGCGGGAGCAGTACTTC
NA	NA	TRBV6-1	TRBJ2-5	CASTEREYQETQYF	TGTGCCAGCACCGAAAGGGAGTACCAAGAGACCCAGTACTTC
NA	NA	TRBV15	TRBJ2-7	CATSSDVGYEQYF	TGTGCCACCAGCAGCGACGTGGGGTACGAGCAGTACTTC
NA	few	TRBV5-6	TRBJ1-1	CASSLWHSNTEAFF	TGTGCCAGCAGCTTGTGGCACAGCAACACTGAAGCTTTCTTT
NA	NA	TRBV4-1	TRBJ2-1	CASSLGKGMYNEQFF	TGCGCCAGCAGCCTCGGAAAGGGAATGTACAATGAGCAGTTCTTC
NA	few	TRBV4-1	TRBJ2-3	CASSQDGTQYF	TGCGCCAGCAGCCAAGACGGTACGCAGTATTTT
NA	NA	TRBV29-1	TRBJ1-2	CSVSEGGPDLTF	TGCAGCGTTTCGGAGGGGGGTCCGGACCTCACCTTC
TRBD1	few	TRBV20-1	TRBJ2-7	CSARDLEGASYEQYF	TGCAGTGCTAGAGATCTAGAGGGGGCCTCCTACGAGCAGTACTTC
NA	NA	TRBV29-1	TRBJ2-6	CSVTDSSGANVLTF	TGCAGCGTTACCGACAGCTCTGGGGCCAACGTCCTGACTTTC
NA	NA	TRBV5-4	TRBJ2-3	CASSPTSPDTDTQYF	TGTGCCAGCAGCCCCACTAGTCCCGACACAGATACGCAGTATTTT
NA	many	TRBV19	TRBJ2-5	CASSIGGLKETQYF	TGTGCCAGTAGTATAGGTGGACTAAAAGAGACCCAGTACTTC
TRBD1	few	TRBV5-5	TRBJ1-4	CASSLWTGVEKLFF	TGTGCCAGCAGCTTGTGGACAGGGGTAGAAAAACTGTTTTTT
TRBD2	NA	TRBV7-3	TRBJ2-1	CASSSSGSYNEQFF	TGTGCCAGCAGCTCTAGCGGCTCCTACAATGAGCAGTTCTTC